These T cell receptor beta chains were read from a single sample in a study of human T cells and chemical hapten exposure. From the RACE reads, TCRdb called clonotypes with MiXCR, one entry per CDR3 protein. The sample records 380,000 or so distinct CDR3 sequences, 5% to 6.5% being singletons. Material: whole blood, obtained in connection with sensitization to the hapten diphenylcyclopropenone (DPC). These TCRs come from a woman aged 18-30 years with alopecia areata. Some clones in this sample may be carry-over from other donors' samples. CDR3s include the opening cysteine and the closing phenylalanine or tryptophan. The D gene is left open where the match is weak. Expanded clones get a size class; other rows say once, few or many, or leave the size out.

clone_size,v_call,j_call,d_call,cdr3_aa,cdr3_nt
.,TRBV25-1,TRBJ1-1,.,CASSEWGTENTEAFF,TGTGCCAGCAGTGAATGGGGGACTGAGAACACTGAAGCTTTCTTT
few,TRBV14,TRBJ1-1,TRBD1,CASSEDLDRVMNTEAFF,TGTGCCAGCAGCGAAGATCTGGACAGGGTGATGAACACTGAAGCTTTCTTT
few,TRBV20-1,TRBJ2-1,TRBD2,CSARDRAGGAYNEQFF,TGCAGTGCTAGAGATCGCGCCGGGGGGGCCTACAATGAGCAGTTCTTC
many,TRBV12-3/TRBV12-4,TRBJ1-6,.,CASSPRGNSPLHF,TGTGCCAGCAGTCCCCGGGGAAATTCACCCCTCCACTTT
few,TRBV2,TRBJ2-4,.,CASRAGHLFHAKNIQYF,TGTGCCAGCAGGGCCGGACACTTGTTCCATGCCAAAAACATTCAGTACTTC
few,TRBV4-2,TRBJ1-4,TRBD1,CASSQGDRGGFGEKLFF,TGTGCCAGCAGCCAAGGGGACAGGGGAGGATTTGGTGAAAAACTGTTTTTT
few,TRBV20-1,TRBJ2-3,TRBD2,CSARDVSGGAPDTQYF,TGCAGTGCTAGAGATGTCAGCGGGGGAGCCCCGGATACGCAGTATTTT
few,TRBV28,TRBJ1-5,.,CASSPLATNQPQHF,TGTGCCAGCAGTCCCCTTGCGACAAATCAGCCCCAGCATTTT
many,TRBV7-2,TRBJ1-4,TRBD1,CASSPQGAPRGSREKLFF,TGTGCCAGCAGCCCTCAGGGGGCGCCAAGGGGCTCTAGGGAAAAACTGTTTTTT
many,TRBV10-3,TRBJ1-1,TRBD1,CAISPGQTMNTEAFF,TGTGCCATCAGTCCGGGACAGACGATGAACACTGAAGCTTTCTTT
.,TRBV11-2,TRBJ1-4,.,CASSLEQGGGLEKLFF,TGTGCCAGCAGCTTAGAGCAAGGAGGGGGACTCGAAAAACTGTTTTTT
many,TRBV4-3,TRBJ2-7,TRBD1,CASSLITGQGSEQYF,TGCGCCAGCAGCCTAATAACGGGACAGGGTTCCGAGCAGTACTTC
few,TRBV15,TRBJ1-6,TRBD1,CATGQGAESPLHF,TGTGCCACCGGACAGGGGGCCGAATCACCCCTCCACTTT
many,TRBV6-2/TRBV6-3,TRBJ2-1,.,CASSYSGLQGNEQFF,TGTGCCAGCAGTTACTCCGGCCTCCAAGGCAATGAGCAGTTCTTC
many,TRBV4-2,TRBJ1-3,.,CASSQEPGSGNTIYF,TGTGCCAGCAGCCAAGAACCGGGCTCTGGAAACACCATATATTTT
many,TRBV7-9,TRBJ2-3,.,CASSLAGSGAGFTDTQYF,TGTGCCAGCAGCTTAGCCGGAAGTGGAGCGGGTTTCACAGATACGCAGTATTTT
.,TRBV2,TRBJ1-2,.,CASSAGKGYGYTF,TGTGCCAGCAGTGCAGGGAAAGGCTATGGCTACACCTTC
few,TRBV11-1,TRBJ2-2,.,CASSSSRSTGELFF,TGTGCCAGCAGCTCCTCCCGGTCCACCGGGGAGCTGTTTTTT
.,TRBV6-5,TRBJ2-6,.,CASSSLWGSGANVLTF,TGTGCCAGCAGTTCCCTCTGGGGCTCTGGGGCCAACGTCCTGACTTTC
few,TRBV3-1,TRBJ2-3,.,CASSPELGGSSTDTQYF,TGTGCCAGCAGCCCAGAGCTGGGGGGATCTAGCACAGATACGCAGTATTTT
few,TRBV9,TRBJ2-7,.,CASSVGEISYEQYF,TGTGCCAGCAGCGTAGGAGAGATCTCCTACGAGCAGTACTTC
.,TRBV10-3,TRBJ2-3,TRBD2,CAISDLAGAQYF,TGTGCCATCAGTGATTTAGCGGGGGCGCAGTATTTT
.,TRBV7-2,TRBJ2-3,.,CASSSPQVPGTDTQYF,TGTGCCAGCAGCTCCCCCCAGGTTCCAGGCACAGATACGCAGTATTTT
few,TRBV4-3,TRBJ1-4,TRBD1,CASSQDRGTGGEKLFF,TGCGCCAGCAGCCAAGATAGGGGGACAGGGGGTGAAAAACTGTTTTTT
.,TRBV7-9,TRBJ2-7,TRBD1,CASSRTGGLDEQYF,TGTGCCAGCAGCCGGACAGGGGGGTTGGACGAGCAGTACTTC
few,TRBV6-1,TRBJ2-3,.,CASSAQLSDTQYF,TGTGCCAGCAGTGCCCAGCTAAGTGATACGCAGTATTTT
.,TRBV11-2,TRBJ1-1,.,CASSPAGGGGTEAFF,TGTGCCAGCAGCCCTGCCGGCGGGGGCGGCACTGAAGCTTTCTTT
.,TRBV3-1,TRBJ2-2,.,CASSQDMTAANTGELFF,TGTGCCAGCAGCCAAGACATGACAGCAGCGAACACCGGGGAGCTGTTTTTT